This section outlines one TCR beta chain sequence together with its context. Its target is unknown. The same CDR3 also results from other DNA sequences found in this sample. The data originate from a study of OX40 agonist ivuxolimab in advanced cancers. Across the whole study: Previous treatment with anti-PD-1, anti-PD-L1 or anti-CTLA-4 therapy was allowed; 40% had received some. Study conclusions and caveats: CD4+ T cells averaged fewer expanded clones than CD8+ T cells.

Sampling of blood occurred at baseline, cycle 4 day 1, and cycle 7 day 1. Assay used: immunoSEQ multiplex PCR; TCRdb lists only in-frame clones, some missing. The profile shows some 30,000 clones, about 74% of them singletons. Germline CDR1 WSHSY, CDR2 SAAADI. With 10 bases clipped from V and 1 base from J, the junction kept 2 bases outside the gene matches. The CDR3 loop spans 12 amino acids. This receptor was identified in an adult with an advanced solid tumor such as melanoma, head and neck, liver or kidney cancer. The chain links TRBV10-2 to TRBJ2-3, with 7 bases matching TRBD2. This material consisted of CD4+ or CD8+ T cells sorted from blood, taken in a trial of the OX40 agonist ivuxolimab. The CDR3 nucleotides are TGCGCCACGGGACTACGCACAGATACGCAGTATTTT. Encoded protein: CATGLRTDTQYF.